The 18 T cell receptor beta chains in this list originate from one sample, sequenced in a study of cytomegalovirus exposure and HLA in healthy donors. It was with 60 Vbeta and 13 Jbeta primers that the PCR ran. Data came from immunoSEQ multiplex PCR; TCRdb stores just in-frame clones and leaves some out. The sample has about 180,000 clones; about three quarters are singletons. Material: PBMCs. Receptors originate from a young man in good health and CMV-seronegative.

This chain connects TRBV6-1 to TRBJ2-7, with TRBD2 identical over 7 bases. The CDR3 loop spans 14 amino acids. Germline V gene sequence: CDR1 MNHNS, CDR2 SASEGT. V dropped 6 bases and J dropped 1; count of bases not matched to a gene: 6. Written as DNA, the CDR3 is TGTGCCAGCAGCGGCGGGAGTGGGTCCTACGAGCAGTACTTC. Translated, it gives CASSGGSGSYEQYF.

Note on this clone: Its ends do not fully match the called genes, so a read error is possible. The CDR3 loop is CASRWTAYGYTF. The CDR3 nucleotides are TGTGCTAGCAGGTGGACAGCCTATGGCTACACCTTC. This chain joins TRBV7-7 and TRBJ1-2, with D possibly matching TRBD1 (6 bases). This CDR3 is 12 amino acids long. The V gene's germline CDR1 is SSHAT and CDR2 FNYEAQ (reference sequence).

The chain has TRBV9 and TRBJ2-1, with TRBD2 matching over 7 bases. The CDR3 spans 14 residues. The germline V gene has CDR1 SGDLS and CDR2 YYNGEE. V lost 3 bases to trimming and J lost 6 bases; unmatched junction nucleotides: 6. The CDR3 DNA is TGTGCCAGCAGCGAGACTAGCACTGCCAATGAGCAGTTCTTC. Its protein is CASSETSTANEQFF. The full variable domain, rest sourced from reference TRBV9 and TRBJ2-1, is DSGVTQTPKHLITATGQRVTLRCSPRSGDLSVYWYQQSLDQGLQFLIQYYNGEERAKGNILERFSAQQFPDLHSELNLSSLELGDSALYFCASSETSTANEQFFGPGTRLTVL.

V is TRBV7-2 and J is TRBJ2-7; D might be TRBD2 (5 bases). The CDR3 loop spans 13 amino acids. CDR1 is SGHTA and CDR2 is FQGNSA in the germline V gene. V was cut by 0 bases and J by 4 bases, with 7 bases left in between. Here the CDR3 DNA reads TGTGCCAGCAGCTTAGCGTGGGAGTACGAGCAGTACTTC. Protein sequence: CASSLAWEYEQYF.

The J gene is TRBJ1-2, the V gene TRBV25-1; TRBD1 matches at 7 bases. Germline-derived CDR1 and CDR2 are MGHDK and SYGVNS. The CDR3 covers 18 residues. V was pared by 7 bases and J by 4 bases, with 21 bases of the junction left unmatched. The CDR3 is CASIGTDPPPRPTYGYTF. The CDR3 nucleotides are TGTGCCAGCATCGGGACAGACCCTCCGCCAAGGCCTACCTATGGCTACACCTTC.

The chain couples TRBV5-4 to TRBJ1-1; the match to TRBD1 covers 8 bases. The CDR3 is made up of 15 amino acids. With V trimmed by 0 bases and J by 1 base, 2 bases remained unmatched. Germline loops: CDR1 SGHNT, CDR2 YYREEE (reference sequence). CDR3 in DNA: TGTGCCAGCAGCTTGGTTCAGGGGGCGAACACTGAAGCTTTCTTT. Translated: CASSLVQGANTEAFF.

V usage is TRBV4-1 and J usage is TRBJ1-4; D not resolved. Per germline, CDR1 MGHRA and CDR2 YSYEKL. Trimming took off 1 base at V and 3 bases at J, with 12 bases between the two ends. This CDR3 comprises 16 residues. The CDR3 nucleotides are TGCGCCAGCAGCCAAGGATCAGGAGGCCCTAATGAAAAACTGTTTTTT. Translating gives CASSQGSGGPNEKLFF.

J is TRBJ2-2 and V is TRBV7-3; 12 bases line up with TRBD2. Trimming took 4 bases from V and 0 from J; bases not matched to a gene: 3. Germline CDR1 and CDR2: SGHTA and FQGTGA. The CDR3 runs to 17 residues. The chain's CDR3 is CASSSRTSGANTGELFF. As DNA, the CDR3 is TGTGCCAGCAGCTCTAGGACTAGCGGGGCGAACACCGGGGAGCTGTTTTTT.

V is TRBV10-3 and J is TRBJ2-6, with D unclear. CDR1 and CDR2 from the germline V gene are ENHRY and SYGVKD. Trimming took 0 bases from V and 0 from J, leaving 9 bases between them. The CDR3 is 17 residues long. CDR3 bases: TGTGCCATCAGTGAGTCATCGACTCACTCTGGGGCCAACGTCCTGACTTTC. Protein sequence: CAISESSTHSGANVLTF.

The V call is TRBV28, the J call TRBJ2-5; tentatively, D is TRBD2 (5 bases). The CDR3 loop spans 15 amino acids. Trimming removed 6 bases at V and 0 bases at J, with 14 bases between. Germline V lookup: CDR1 MDHEN, CDR2 SYDVKM. In DNA form, the CDR3 reads TGTGCCAGCAGGGAGGCGGGCACGTACCAAGAGACCCAGTACTTC. The encoded protein is CASREAGTYQETQYF.

The J gene is TRBJ2-1, the V gene TRBV7-8; TRBD2 aligns across 8 bases. Germline V gene lookup returns CDR1 SGHVS and CDR2 FQNEAQ. There are 16 residues in the CDR3. Trimming took 3 bases from V and 4 from J; bases not matched to a gene: 8. The CDR3 nucleotides read TGTGCCAGCAGCTTCTTAGCGGGATCGGCTTACAATGAGCAGTTCTTC. Translation gives CASSFLAGSAYNEQFF.

The gene calls are TRBV28 and TRBJ2-1; 9 nucleotides match TRBD2. This CDR3 comprises 13 residues. Per germline, CDR1 MDHEN and CDR2 SYDVKM. V was pared by 9 bases and J by 5 bases, with 5 bases of the junction left unmatched. CDR3 sequence (DNA): TGTGCCAGTAGCGGGAGCACCGACAATGAGCAGTTCTTC. Its translation is CASSGSTDNEQFF.

This chain connects TRBV6-1 to TRBJ1-4; D is uncertain. Trimming removed 4 bases from V and 0 bases from J, with 9 bases in between. The CDR3 runs to 15 residues. Germline CDR1 and CDR2: MNHNS and SASEGT. The CDR3 nucleotides read TGTGCCAGCAGTGGTGCGGATTCAACTAATGAAAAACTGTTTTTT. It is translated as CASSGADSTNEKLFF.

With respect to this clone: The same CDR3 is also encoded by other DNA sequences in this sample. The chain is built from TRBV5-1 and TRBJ2-3; a possible D gene is TRBD1 (7 bases). The V end was cut by 4 bases, the J end by 2 bases, with 14 bases between. The CDR3 extends over 15 amino acids. From germline, CDR1 is SGHRS and CDR2 YFSETQ. The CDR3 nucleotides read TGCGCCAGCAGCGGACGCGGGACAGACACAGATACGCAGTATTTT. Protein sequence: CASSGRGTDTDTQYF.

This chain connects TRBV28 to TRBJ1-1, with 8 positions matching TRBD1. The V segment lost 5 bases and the J segment 7 bases; nucleotides outside the gene matches: 9. Per germline, CDR1 MDHEN and CDR2 SYDVKM. The CDR3 extends over 14 amino acids. The CDR3 nucleotides are TGTGCCAGCAGTCTCCAGGGGGCGTTGGGTGAAGCTTTCTTT. Translated, it gives CASSLQGALGEAFF.

CDR3 loop: CASSRQLATSSYEQYF. In DNA, the CDR3 is TGTGCCAGCAGCCGCCAACTAGCGACGAGCTCCTACGAGCAGTACTTC. V is TRBV7-2 and J is TRBJ2-7, with TRBD2 matching over 7 bases. Germline CDR1 and CDR2: SGHTA and FQGNSA. CDR3 length equals 16 residues. V dropped 5 bases and J dropped 0; count of bases not matched to a gene: 10.

This clone was found a few times. V is TRBV15 and J is TRBJ2-3; 8 nucleotides match TRBD2. CDR3 length equals 15 residues. The germline gives CDR1 LNHNV, CDR2 YYDKDF (reference sequence). V lost 1 base and J lost 0; bases outside the gene matches: 0. Here the CDR3 reads CATSRASGSTDTQYF. In DNA form, the CDR3 reads TGTGCCACCAGCAGAGCTAGCGGGAGCACAGATACGCAGTATTTT. The variable domain in full, with the rest retrieved from reference TRBV15 and TRBJ2-3, is DAMVIQNPRYQVTQFGKPVTLSCSQTLNHNVMYWYQQKSSQAPKLLFHYYDKDFNNEADTPDNFQSRRPNTSFCFLDIRSPGLGDTAMYLCATSRASGSTDTQYFGPGTRLTVL.

This chain links TRBV19 with TRBJ1-2, with D possibly TRBD1 on 5 matching bases. The germline CDR1 and CDR2 sequences are LNHDA and SQIVND (reference sequence). V shed 10 bases and J shed 0 bases, with 15 bases lying between them. The CDR3 runs to 14 residues. The CDR3 loop reads CANKQGPANYGYTF. Here the CDR3 DNA reads TGTGCCAATAAGCAGGGCCCAGCTAACTATGGCTACACCTTC.